What follows is one T cell receptor beta chain and its context. Original processing methods: Amplification from reference gene primers served as the basis for estimated nucleated cell counts. This table comes from immunoSEQ multiplex PCR, and its TCRdb copy is limited to in-frame clones, with some not included. V, J and clone size are taken as reported in that table, and D and trimming were inferred from the DNA itself. The table lists 95,000 to 150,000 clones, about 70% of them singletons, with more than 5% in the top ten. The sample belongs to a study of blood T cell repertoires in COVID-19. Study-wide context: Spain, Italy and the United States supplied samples that represented acute and convalescent COVID-19. PBMCs, B-cell-depleted T cells, or T cells were the source of the cDNA or gDNA that made up the material.

CDR1 MGHRA and CDR2 YSYEKL come from the germline V gene. The V and J ends lost 8 bases and 0 bases, in that order; junction bases with no gene match: 10. The CDR3 loop spans 16 amino acids. The chain combines TRBV4-1 with TRBJ2-7; 10 nucleotides line up with TRBD2. Sequencing input: peripheral blood. This TCR derives from a man aged 60-69 years with acute or convalescent COVID-19. CDR3 loop: CASGSTGLADSYEQYF. The CDR3 coding sequence is TGCGCCAGCGGAAGTACCGGACTAGCGGACTCCTACGAGCAGTACTTC.